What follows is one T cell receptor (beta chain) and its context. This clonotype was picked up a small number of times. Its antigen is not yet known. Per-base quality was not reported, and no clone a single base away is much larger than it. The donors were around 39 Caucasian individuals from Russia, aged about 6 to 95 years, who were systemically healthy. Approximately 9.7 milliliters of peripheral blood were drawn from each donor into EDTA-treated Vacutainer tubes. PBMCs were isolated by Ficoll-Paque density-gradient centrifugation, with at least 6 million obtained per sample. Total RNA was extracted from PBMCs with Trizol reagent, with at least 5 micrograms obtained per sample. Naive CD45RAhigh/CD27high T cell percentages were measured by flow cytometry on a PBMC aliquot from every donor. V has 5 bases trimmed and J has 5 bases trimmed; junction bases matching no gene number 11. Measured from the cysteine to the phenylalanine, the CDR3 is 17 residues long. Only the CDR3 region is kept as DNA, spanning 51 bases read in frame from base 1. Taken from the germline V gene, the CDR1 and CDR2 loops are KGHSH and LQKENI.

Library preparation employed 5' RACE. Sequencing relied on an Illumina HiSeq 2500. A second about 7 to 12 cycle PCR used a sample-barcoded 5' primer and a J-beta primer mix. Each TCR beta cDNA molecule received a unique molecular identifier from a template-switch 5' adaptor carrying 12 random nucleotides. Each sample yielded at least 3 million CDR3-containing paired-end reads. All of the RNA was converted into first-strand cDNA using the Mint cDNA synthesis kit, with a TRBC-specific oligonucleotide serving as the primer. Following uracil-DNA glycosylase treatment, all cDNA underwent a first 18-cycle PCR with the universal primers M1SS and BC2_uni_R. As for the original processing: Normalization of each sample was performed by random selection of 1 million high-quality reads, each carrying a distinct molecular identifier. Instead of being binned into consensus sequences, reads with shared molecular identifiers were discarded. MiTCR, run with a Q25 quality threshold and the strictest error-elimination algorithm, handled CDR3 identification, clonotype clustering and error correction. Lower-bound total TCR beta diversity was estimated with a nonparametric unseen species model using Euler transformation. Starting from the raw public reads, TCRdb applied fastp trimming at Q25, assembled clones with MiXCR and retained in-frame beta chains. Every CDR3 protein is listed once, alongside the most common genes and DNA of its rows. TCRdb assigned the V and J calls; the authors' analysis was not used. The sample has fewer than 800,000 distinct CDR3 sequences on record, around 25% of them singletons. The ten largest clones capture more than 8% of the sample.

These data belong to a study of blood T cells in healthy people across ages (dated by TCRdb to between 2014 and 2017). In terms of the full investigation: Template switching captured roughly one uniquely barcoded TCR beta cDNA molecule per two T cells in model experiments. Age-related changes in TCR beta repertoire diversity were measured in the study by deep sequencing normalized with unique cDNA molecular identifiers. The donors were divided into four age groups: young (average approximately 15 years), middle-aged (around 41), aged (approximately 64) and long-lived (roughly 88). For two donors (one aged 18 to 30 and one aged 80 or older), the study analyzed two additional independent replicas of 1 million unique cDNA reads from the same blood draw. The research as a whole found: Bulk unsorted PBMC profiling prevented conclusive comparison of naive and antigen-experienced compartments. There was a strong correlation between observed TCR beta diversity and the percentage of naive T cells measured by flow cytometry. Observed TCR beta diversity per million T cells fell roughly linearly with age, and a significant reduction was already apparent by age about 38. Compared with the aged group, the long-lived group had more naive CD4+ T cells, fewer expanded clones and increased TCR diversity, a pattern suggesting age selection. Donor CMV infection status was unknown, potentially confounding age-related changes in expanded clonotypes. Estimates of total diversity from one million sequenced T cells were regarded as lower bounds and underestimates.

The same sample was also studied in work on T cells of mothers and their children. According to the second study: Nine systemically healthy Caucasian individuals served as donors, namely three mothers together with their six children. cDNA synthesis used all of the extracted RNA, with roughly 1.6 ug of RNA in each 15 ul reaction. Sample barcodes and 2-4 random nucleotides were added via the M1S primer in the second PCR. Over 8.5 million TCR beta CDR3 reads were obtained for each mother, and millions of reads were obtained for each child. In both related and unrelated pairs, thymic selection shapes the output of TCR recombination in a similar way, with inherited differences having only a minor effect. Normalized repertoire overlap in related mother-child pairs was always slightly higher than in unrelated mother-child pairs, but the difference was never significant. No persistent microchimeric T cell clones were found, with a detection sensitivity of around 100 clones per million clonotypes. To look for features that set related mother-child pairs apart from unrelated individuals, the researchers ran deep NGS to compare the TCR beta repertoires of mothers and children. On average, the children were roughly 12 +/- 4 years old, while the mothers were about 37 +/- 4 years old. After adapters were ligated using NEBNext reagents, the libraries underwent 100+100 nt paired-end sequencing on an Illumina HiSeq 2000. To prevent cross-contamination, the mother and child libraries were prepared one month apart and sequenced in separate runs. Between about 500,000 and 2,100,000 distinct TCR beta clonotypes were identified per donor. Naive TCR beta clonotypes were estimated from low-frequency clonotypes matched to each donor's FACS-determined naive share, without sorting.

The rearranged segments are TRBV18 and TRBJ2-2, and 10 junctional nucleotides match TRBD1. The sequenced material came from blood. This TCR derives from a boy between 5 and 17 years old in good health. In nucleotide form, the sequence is TGTGCCAGCTCAACACTCCGGGACAGGGGAAATACCGGGGAGCTGTTTTTT. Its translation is CASSTLRDRGNTGELFF.